This entry describes one T cell receptor beta chain. The antigen is not known. Arm-PCR of CDR3 regions and iRepertoire HTBI primers were the basis on which TCR beta libraries were built. MiXCR, applied by TCRdb to the multiplex PCR reads, yields one record per CDR3 protein. Of 400,000 to 550,000 distinct CDR3 sequences listed, 16% are singletons. This record comes from a study of regulatory T cells in long-lasting Graves disease. Regarding the study as a whole: The study found TRBV28, TRBJ1-2 and TRBJ2-5 favored in persistent disease.

Germline V gene data show CDR1 as MDHEN and CDR2 as SYDVKM. The CDR3 runs to 16 residues. V lost 4 bases and J lost 4; bases outside the gene matches: 11. As to time point: newly diagnosed GD, antithyroid drugs for less than 3 months. Extracted RNA from PBMCs served as the source of the TCR library. The same sample was also used in a study of T cells in Graves' hyperthyroidism and ophthalmopathy.

V is TRBV28 and J is TRBJ2-5, with TRBD1 identical over 8 bases. Here the sequenced sample was peripheral blood mononuclear cells (PBMCs), taken at new diagnosis, from a patient treated with antithyroid drugs. This clonotype originated in a woman aged 25 to 45 with Graves disease. CDR3 region: CASSSGLAGGGETQYF. The CDR3 bases are TGTGCCAGCAGTTCGGGGTTGGCAGGGGGCGGAGAGACCCAGTACTTC.